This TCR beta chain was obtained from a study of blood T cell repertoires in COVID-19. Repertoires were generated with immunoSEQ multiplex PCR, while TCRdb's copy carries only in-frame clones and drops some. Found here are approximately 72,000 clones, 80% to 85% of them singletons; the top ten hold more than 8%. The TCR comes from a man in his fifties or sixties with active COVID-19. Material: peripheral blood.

CDR3 amino acids: CASSRRQGANEKLFF. The CDR3 DNA follows: TGTGCCAGCAGCCGCCGACAGGGCGCTAATGAAAAACTGTTTTTT. The chain has TRBV5-6 and TRBJ1-4, with 7 bases aligning to TRBD1. The V segment lost 4 bases and the J segment 3 bases; nucleotides outside the gene matches: 6. The CDR3 loop spans 15 amino acids. Looked up from germline, CDR1 is SGHDT and CDR2 is YYEEEE.